The present entry profiles one T cell receptor beta chain with its context. Its antigen is still unknown. No qualities accompany the bases; no much larger clone lies one base away. These data come from a study of T cell changes during pregnancy in multiple sclerosis (dated by TCRdb to the late 2010s). Study-wide context: The study examined how the T cell repertoire changed over the course of pregnancy in women with multiple sclerosis.

CDR1 and CDR2 are read off the germline V gene as SGHDT and YYEEEE. The CDR3 measures 18 amino acids from cysteine to phenylalanine. This entry keeps only the CDR3 DNA: 54 bases, framed from base 1. The V end gives up 4 bases and the J end 1 base, leaving 14 bases in the junction not matched to a gene. Library method: the immunoSEQ multiplex PCR assay. The immuneACCESS repertoire file appears here via TCRdb, limited to in-frame rearrangements. These files lack a portion of the clones; in checked studies, under half of the deficit traces to unresolved V genes, and the cause of the others is not known. This sample holds tens of thousands of clones; around 90% were observed only once. Together, the top ten hold 0.4% to 0.45% of the sample.

The chain links TRBV5-6 with TRBJ2-4, with 7 junctional bases fitting TRBD1. The clonotype was recovered from a female donor with multiple sclerosis, enrolled in a pregnancy study. The sample was CD4+ T cells from peripheral blood mononuclear cells, taken before pregnancy. Here is the DNA: TGTGCCAGCAGCCGCCCGGGGATAGGGGGCCAGGCCAAAAACATTCAGTACTTC. It translates to CASSRPGIGGQAKNIQYF.